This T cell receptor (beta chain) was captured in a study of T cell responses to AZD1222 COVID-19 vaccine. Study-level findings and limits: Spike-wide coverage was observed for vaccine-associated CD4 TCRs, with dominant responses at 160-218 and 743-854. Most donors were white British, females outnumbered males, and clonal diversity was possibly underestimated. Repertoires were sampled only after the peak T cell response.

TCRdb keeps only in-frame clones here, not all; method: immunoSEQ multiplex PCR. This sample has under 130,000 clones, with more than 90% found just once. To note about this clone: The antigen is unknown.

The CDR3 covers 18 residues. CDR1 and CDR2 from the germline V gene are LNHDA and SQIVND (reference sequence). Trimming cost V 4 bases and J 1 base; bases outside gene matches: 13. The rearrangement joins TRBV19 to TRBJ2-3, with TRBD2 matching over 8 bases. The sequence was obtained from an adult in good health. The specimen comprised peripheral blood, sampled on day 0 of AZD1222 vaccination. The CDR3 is CASSTGAGAYTGTDTQYF. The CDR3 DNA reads TGTGCCAGTAGTACGGGAGCGGGGGCGTACACGGGCACAGATACGCAGTATTTT. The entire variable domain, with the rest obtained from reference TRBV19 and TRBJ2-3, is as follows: DGGITQSPKYLFRKEGQNVTLSCEQNLNHDAMYWYRQDPGQGLRLIYYSQIVNDFQKGDIAEGYSVSREKKESFPLTVTSAQKNPTAFYLCASSTGAGAYTGTDTQYFGPGTRLTVL.